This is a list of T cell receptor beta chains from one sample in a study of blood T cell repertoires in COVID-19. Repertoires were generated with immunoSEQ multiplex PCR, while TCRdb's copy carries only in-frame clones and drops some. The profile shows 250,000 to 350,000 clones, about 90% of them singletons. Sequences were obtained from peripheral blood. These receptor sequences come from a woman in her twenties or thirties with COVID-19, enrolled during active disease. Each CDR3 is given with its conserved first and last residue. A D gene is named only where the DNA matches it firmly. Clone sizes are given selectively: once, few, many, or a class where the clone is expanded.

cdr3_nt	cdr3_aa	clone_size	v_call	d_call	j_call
TGTGCCAGTAGTATCGGGAGAGGGCCGACAGCGCAGTATTTT	CASSIGRGPTAQYF	once	TRBV19	NA	TRBJ2-3
TGTGCCAGCAGCTTGGGGACAGGGAACGGCTTTCGGGAGCAGTACTTC	CASSLGTGNGFREQYF	NA	TRBV11-2	TRBD1	TRBJ2-7
TGCGCCAGCAGCTTGGACAGGGAAGGAGGTGAAGCTTTCTTT	CASSLDREGGEAFF	NA	TRBV5-1	NA	TRBJ1-1
TGTGCCAGCAGCCTCAGTTCTAGCGGGAGAATTTACGAGCAGTACTTC	CASSLSSSGRIYEQYF	NA	TRBV3-1/TRBV3-2	TRBD2	TRBJ2-7
TGTGCCAGCAGTGAAGCGAGGGTAGCGGGAAGAGAGCAGTACTTC	CASSEARVAGREQYF	NA	TRBV2	TRBD2	TRBJ2-7
TGTGCCAGCAGCCCACGACAGGCGGACGGGAATGTCTACACCTTC	CASSPRQADGNVYTF	once	TRBV9	NA	TRBJ1-2
TGTGCCAGCAGTATAAGGGGGAAAAACACTGAAGCTTTCTTT	CASSIRGKNTEAFF	NA	TRBV6-4	NA	TRBJ1-1
TGTGCCAGCAGCCAAGATGGAGCGGGAGGGCCAACCGGGGAGCTGTTTTTT	CASSQDGAGGPTGELFF	NA	TRBV4-2	TRBD2	TRBJ2-2
TGTGCCAGCAGTTTATTTGCCTGGGGCCTCTCCAATGAGCAGTTCTTC	CASSLFAWGLSNEQFF	NA	TRBV27	NA	TRBJ2-1
TGTGCCAGCAGTACCAGGGTTCAGCCCCAGCATTTT	CASSTRVQPQHF	NA	TRBV12-3/TRBV12-4	NA	TRBJ1-5
TGTGCCACCAGCAGAGATAGGGGGCAGCCCCAGCATTTT	CATSRDRGQPQHF	few	TRBV15	NA	TRBJ1-5
TGTGCCAGCAGCCAAATTGGGACTAGCGGTACCTACGAGCAGTACTTC	CASSQIGTSGTYEQYF	once	TRBV4-2	TRBD2	TRBJ2-7
TGTGCCAGCAACCCGGGACAGAGTTACACTGAAGCTTTCTTT	CASNPGQSYTEAFF	NA	TRBV28	TRBD1	TRBJ1-1
TGTGCCAGCAGTTTATCGGGGAGCTCCTACGAGCAGTACTTC	CASSLSGSSYEQYF	NA	TRBV27	NA	TRBJ2-7
TGTGCCAGCAGTTTATCGGGGACACCAACCTACGAGCAGTACTTC	CASSLSGTPTYEQYF	NA	TRBV28	NA	TRBJ2-7
TGTGCCAGCACTGACGAAGCAGGGCAACGTCAGCCCCAGCATTTT	CASTDEAGQRQPQHF	once	TRBV28	NA	TRBJ1-5
TGCGCCAGCAGAGAGGGAGGGAACTATGGCTACACCTTC	CASREGGNYGYTF	NA	TRBV5-1	NA	TRBJ1-2
TGTGCCACAACGACTAGCGGACCTCGGAACAATGAGCAGTTCTTC	CATTTSGPRNNEQFF	NA	TRBV24-1	TRBD2	TRBJ2-1
TGTGCCAGCAGCCAACTAGGTTACGAGCAGTACTTC	CASSQLGYEQYF	NA	TRBV7-9	NA	TRBJ2-7
TGTGCCAGCACCCAACAGTCTAATGAAAAACTGTTTTTT	CASTQQSNEKLFF	NA	TRBV25-1	NA	TRBJ1-4
TGTGCCAGCAGTTCCTTAGCGGGAGGGAGGAATGAGCAGTTCTTC	CASSSLAGGRNEQFF	NA	TRBV27	TRBD2	TRBJ2-1
TGTGCCAGCAGCCAACTAGCGGGAGGCTACAATGAGCAGTTCTTC	CASSQLAGGYNEQFF	NA	TRBV11-2	TRBD2	TRBJ2-1
TGTGCCAGCAGTGAATGGATGTCCCAGAGGGAGACCCAGTACTTC	CASSEWMSQRETQYF	NA	TRBV6-1	NA	TRBJ2-5
TGTGCCAGCACATGGACAGGGCGGGAAGCTTTCTTT	CASTWTGREAFF	NA	TRBV11-2	TRBD1	TRBJ1-1
TGTGCCAGCAGCGGGGCAGGGATGATCGGTTCACCCCTCCACTTT	CASSGAGMIGSPLHF	NA	TRBV9	NA	TRBJ1-6
TGTGCCAGCAGCTTGGAGGGGAGCACAGATACGCAGTATTTT	CASSLEGSTDTQYF	NA	TRBV7-9	NA	TRBJ2-3
TGTGCCAGCAGTGTGCATCAGGTCTATGGCTACACCTTC	CASSVHQVYGYTF	NA	TRBV12-3/TRBV12-4	NA	TRBJ1-2
TGTGCCAGCAGTCCCTTCGCCGGTGAGCAGTTCTTC	CASSPFAGEQFF	NA	TRBV6-5	NA	TRBJ2-1
TGTGCCAGCAGCGTAAGCGGCAATGAGCAGTTCTTC	CASSVSGNEQFF	NA	TRBV9	NA	TRBJ2-1
TGTGCCACCCTCCGGGACAGGGGGAACTATGGCTACACCTTC	CATLRDRGNYGYTF	NA	TRBV15	TRBD1	TRBJ1-2
TGTGCCAGCAGCCCAGACGGGGGTGGGGCTACCTACGAGCAGTACTTC	CASSPDGGGATYEQYF	NA	TRBV9	NA	TRBJ2-7
TGTGCCAGCAGCCAAGGGGACTACGGAACCAATGAGCAGTTCTTC	CASSQGDYGTNEQFF	NA	TRBV3-1/TRBV3-2	TRBD2	TRBJ2-1
TGTGCCAGCAGCGTATTCCAGGGACAGGGTAATTCTGGAAACACCATATATTTT	CASSVFQGQGNSGNTIYF	NA	TRBV9	TRBD1	TRBJ1-3
TGTGCCAGCAGCCCCACTCGACAGGGTCGCACTGAAGCTTTCTTT	CASSPTRQGRTEAFF	few	TRBV5-6	TRBD1	TRBJ1-1
TGCGCCAGCAGTGAGTCGGGACTAGCGGGAGGCAGCACGCAGTATTTT	CASSESGLAGGSTQYF	once	TRBV10-1	TRBD2	TRBJ2-3
TGCGCCAGCACCCGAGCGGGGGAGGGAAACACCATATATTTT	CASTRAGEGNTIYF	NA	TRBV10-2	NA	TRBJ1-3
TGTGCCAGCAGCCCTGGGGTGGCGGGAGGTCAGGATGAGCAGTTCTTC	CASSPGVAGGQDEQFF	NA	TRBV28	TRBD2	TRBJ2-1
TGCGCCAGCAGCCAAGACAGGGTGGACTCTGGAAACACCATATATTTT	CASSQDRVDSGNTIYF	NA	TRBV4-3	NA	TRBJ1-3
TGTGCCAGCAGCCGACTACCATGGCAGCCCCAGCATTTT	CASSRLPWQPQHF	NA	TRBV7-2	NA	TRBJ1-5
TGTGCCAGTAGTATTAAGACAGAAAACCTATATAGCAATCAGCCCCAGCATTTT	CASSIKTENLYSNQPQHF	once	TRBV19	NA	TRBJ1-5
TGTGCCAGCAGCCCTGACAGGGGGAGAGGTGGCTACACCTTC	CASSPDRGRGGYTF	NA	TRBV9	TRBD1	TRBJ1-2
TGTGCCAGCAGCCAAATTCGTCTAGCGGAGATCTACACAGATACGCAGTATTTT	CASSQIRLAEIYTDTQYF	NA	TRBV3-1/TRBV3-2	TRBD2	TRBJ2-3
TGTGCCAGCACCAAGGAAGCGGGGGGGAATGAGCAGTTCTTC	CASTKEAGGNEQFF	few	TRBV6-4	TRBD2	TRBJ2-1
TGTGCCAGCAGAGCGACTTATAGCAATCAGCCCCAGCATTTT	CASRATYSNQPQHF	NA	TRBV5-5	NA	TRBJ1-5
TGTGCCAGCAGCGGACTAGCGGGAGGGGGGGAGCTGTTTTTT	CASSGLAGGGELFF	NA	TRBV6-5	TRBD2	TRBJ2-2
TGTGCCAGCAACCAACAGGGTTCACGAACCTTC	CASNQQGSRTF	once	TRBV2	NA	TRBJ1-2